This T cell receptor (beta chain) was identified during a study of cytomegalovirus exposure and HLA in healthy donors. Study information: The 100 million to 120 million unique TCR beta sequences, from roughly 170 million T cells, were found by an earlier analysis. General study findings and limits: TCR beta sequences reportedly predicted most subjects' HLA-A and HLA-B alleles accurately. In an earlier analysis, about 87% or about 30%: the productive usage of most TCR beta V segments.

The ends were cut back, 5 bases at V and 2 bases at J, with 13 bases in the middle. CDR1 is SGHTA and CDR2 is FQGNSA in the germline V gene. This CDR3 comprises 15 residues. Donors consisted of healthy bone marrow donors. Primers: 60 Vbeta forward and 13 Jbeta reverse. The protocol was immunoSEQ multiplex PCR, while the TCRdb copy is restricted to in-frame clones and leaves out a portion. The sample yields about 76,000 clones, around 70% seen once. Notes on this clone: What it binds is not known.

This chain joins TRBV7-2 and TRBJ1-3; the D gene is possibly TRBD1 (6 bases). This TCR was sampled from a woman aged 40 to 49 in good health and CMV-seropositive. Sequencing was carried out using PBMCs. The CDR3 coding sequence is TGTGCCAGCAGCCCACTGGGGGCCCCTGGAAACACCATATATTTT. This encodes CASSPLGAPGNTIYF. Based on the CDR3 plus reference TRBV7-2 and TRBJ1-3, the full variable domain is GAGVSQSPSNKVTEKGKDVELRCDPISGHTALYWYRQSLGQGLEFLIYFQGNSAPDKSGLPSDRFSAERTGGSVSTLTIQRTQQEDSAVYLCASSPLGAPGNTIYFGEGSWLTVV.